These T cell receptor beta chains were read from a single sample in a study of T cell responses to AZD1222 COVID-19 vaccine. Libraries were prepared by immunoSEQ multiplex PCR; TCRdb keeps only in-frame clonotypes and omits some of them. The sample includes 45,000 or so clones, 75% to 85% of them seen just once. The sequences come from peripheral blood, collected on day 0 of AZD1222 vaccination. The source is an adult in good health. The CDR3 runs from the conserved cysteine through the conserved F or W. Fields, in order: CDR3 protein, CDR3 DNA, D gene, V gene, J gene, clone size. D genes are given only for firm matches. Clone size, where shown, is once, few, many, or a class for clones that have expanded.

CASSLTGGGVGGYTF,TGCGCCAGCAGCTTGACCGGGGGCGGGGTAGGTGGCTACACCTTC,NA,TRBV5-1,TRBJ1-2,NA
CASSLDVTQNGYTF,TGTGCCAGCAGCCTGGACGTCACTCAAAATGGCTACACCTTC,NA,TRBV25-1,TRBJ1-2,NA
CASSTLAGAYNEQFF,TGTGCCAGCAGTACTCTAGCGGGGGCCTACAATGAGCAGTTCTTC,TRBD2,TRBV6-2/TRBV6-3,TRBJ2-1,NA
CASKPDQPNTEAFF,TGTGCCAGCAAGCCCGACCAACCTAACACTGAAGCTTTCTTT,NA,TRBV6-5,TRBJ1-1,NA
CATSREVGEQFF,TGTGCCACCAGCAGAGAAGTAGGTGAGCAGTTCTTC,NA,TRBV15,TRBJ2-1,NA
CASSSLAGKQYEQFF,TGTGCCAGCAGCTCGCTAGCGGGAAAACAATATGAGCAGTTCTTC,TRBD2,TRBV13,TRBJ2-1,NA
CASSRGAGELFF,TGTGCCAGCAGCCGAGGGGCCGGGGAGCTGTTTTTT,NA,TRBV12-3/TRBV12-4,TRBJ2-2,NA
CASRPGGGNSPLHF,TGTGCCAGCAGGCCAGGGGGTGGCAATTCACCCCTCCACTTT,TRBD1,TRBV25-1,TRBJ1-6,NA
CASNPTGPERNTIYF,TGTGCCAGCAACCCGACAGGGCCTGAAAGAAACACCATATATTTT,TRBD1,TRBV6-6,TRBJ1-3,NA
CASSYGQVYGYTF,TGTGCCAGCAGTTATGGACAGGTCTATGGCTACACCTTC,TRBD1,TRBV6-2/TRBV6-3,TRBJ1-2,NA
CASSLGQGNTEAFF,TGTGCCAGCAGTTTAGGACAGGGGAACACTGAAGCTTTCTTT,TRBD1,TRBV2,TRBJ1-1,NA
CASSPKTSVAYNEQFF,TGTGCCAGCAGCCCCAAGACTAGCGTAGCCTACAATGAGCAGTTCTTC,TRBD2,TRBV7-6,TRBJ2-1,NA
CASSSRTGGEQYF,TGTGCCAGCAGCTCAAGGACAGGGGGCGAGCAGTACTTC,TRBD1,TRBV7-8,TRBJ2-7,NA
CASSSWGREKLFF,TGTGCCAGCAGTTCCTGGGGAAGGGAAAAACTGTTTTTT,NA,TRBV6-5,TRBJ1-4,NA
CASPPLGGRADTQYF,TGTGCCAGCCCCCCCCTGGGCGGGAGGGCAGATACGCAGTATTTT,TRBD2,TRBV28,TRBJ2-3,NA
CASSLRQGTDTQYF,TGCGCCAGCAGCTTGAGACAGGGGACAGATACGCAGTATTTT,TRBD1,TRBV5-1,TRBJ2-3,NA
CASSQTSGRVETQYF,TGTGCCAGCAGTCAGACTAGCGGGAGAGTAGAGACCCAGTACTTC,TRBD2,TRBV6-5,TRBJ2-5,NA
CASSYGTAGLHF,TGTGCCAGCAGTTACGGGACAGCTGGACTCCACTTT,TRBD1,TRBV6-2/TRBV6-3,TRBJ1-6,NA
CAWSIDRVAGELFF,TGTGCCTGGAGTATAGACAGGGTTGCCGGGGAGCTGTTTTTT,TRBD1,TRBV30,TRBJ2-2,NA
CASSRRGGEEKLFF,TGTGCCAGCAGCCGAAGAGGGGGCGAAGAAAAACTGTTTTTT,TRBD1,TRBV5-5,TRBJ1-4,NA
CASSQDGGQGLAFF,TGCGCCAGCAGCCAAGACGGGGGACAGGGTTTGGCTTTCTTT,TRBD1,TRBV4-3,TRBJ1-1,once
CATIRDDYNEQFF,TGTGCCACAATACGGGACGACTACAATGAGCAGTTCTTC,NA,TRBV27,TRBJ2-1,NA
CASSTGRGREQYF,TGTGCCAGCAGTACGGGGAGGGGCCGAGAGCAGTACTTC,TRBD2,TRBV11-1,TRBJ2-7,NA
CASSSTNEDEQYF,TGTGCCAGCAGCTCAACTAACGAGGACGAGCAGTACTTC,NA,TRBV11-2,TRBJ2-7,NA
CASSPGPSGTQGEQFF,TGTGCCAGCAGCCCCGGGCCTAGCGGGACCCAAGGGGAGCAGTTCTTC,TRBD2,TRBV11-2,TRBJ2-1,NA
CASSTGTDTQYF,TGTGCCAGCAGTACCGGCACAGATACGCAGTATTTT,NA,TRBV27,TRBJ2-3,NA
CASSSSGVVRHEQFF,TGCGCCAGCAGCAGTAGCGGGGTGGTACGACATGAGCAGTTCTTC,TRBD2,TRBV5-1,TRBJ2-1,NA
CAWSVTGYEQYF,TGTGCCTGGAGTGTGACAGGCTACGAGCAGTACTTC,NA,TRBV30,TRBJ2-7,once
CASSSGPSREQYF,TGTGCCAGCAGTTCGGGACCCTCGAGGGAGCAGTACTTC,NA,TRBV2,TRBJ2-7,NA
CASSFEQNIQYF,TGTGCCAGCAGTTTTGAACAAAACATTCAGTACTTC,NA,TRBV12-3/TRBV12-4,TRBJ2-4,few
CASSSSGGHTEAFF,TGTGCCAGCAGTTCTTCAGGGGGACACACTGAAGCTTTCTTT,TRBD1,TRBV6-6,TRBJ1-1,NA
CASSTGPEAFF,TGTGCCAGCAGCACAGGGCCCGAAGCTTTCTTT,NA,TRBV6-2/TRBV6-3,TRBJ1-1,NA
CASNIQGLQFF,TGTGCCAGCAACATACAGGGACTCCAGTTCTTC,NA,TRBV6-5,TRBJ2-1,NA
CASSLGAAVGNTIYF,TGTGCCAGCAGCCTCGGGGCCGCGGTAGGAAACACCATATATTTT,NA,TRBV3-1/TRBV3-2,TRBJ1-3,NA
CASSPGDFYEQYF,TGTGCCAGCAGCCCTGGGGACTTCTACGAGCAGTACTTC,NA,TRBV6-2/TRBV6-3,TRBJ2-7,NA
CASSPLGPGGTDTQYF,TGTGCCAGCAGCCCTCTTGGTCCCGGGGGCACAGATACGCAGTATTTT,NA,TRBV11-3,TRBJ2-3,NA
CASSPRLAGGRTDTQYF,TGTGCCAGCAGCCCGCGACTAGCGGGGGGGCGCACAGATACGCAGTATTTT,TRBD2,TRBV7-2,TRBJ2-3,NA
CASSLLQMNYGYTF,TGTGCCAGCAGCTTACTGCAGATGAACTATGGCTACACCTTC,NA,TRBV5-6,TRBJ1-2,NA
CASSPSPRQHDEQFF,TGTGCCAGCAGCCCAAGCCCTCGGCAGCACGATGAGCAGTTCTTC,NA,TRBV9,TRBJ2-1,NA
CASSPQGLVLRQETQYF,TGTGCCAGCAGCCCCCAGGGTTTAGTTCTCCGCCAAGAGACCCAGTACTTC,NA,TRBV28,TRBJ2-5,NA
CATSRDISGNEKLFF,TGTGCCACCAGCAGAGATATTAGCGGGAATGAAAAACTGTTTTTT,NA,TRBV15,TRBJ1-4,NA
CASSLVATANTGELFF,TGCGCCAGCAGCTTGGTAGCGACAGCGAACACCGGGGAGCTGTTTTTT,NA,TRBV5-1,TRBJ2-2,NA
CASSGFRGAYEQYF,TGTGCCAGCAGCGGCTTTAGAGGGGCCTACGAGCAGTACTTC,NA,TRBV5-6,TRBJ2-7,NA
CASSLAGLAGGYEQYF,TGCGCCAGCAGCTTGGCGGGACTAGCGGGAGGCTACGAGCAGTACTTC,TRBD2,TRBV5-1,TRBJ2-7,NA
CAWDRQGIAYEQYF,TGTGCCTGGGACCGCCAGGGTATCGCCTACGAGCAGTACTTC,NA,TRBV30,TRBJ2-7,NA
CASSLMPGRADTQYF,TGTGCCAGCAGCTTGATGCCTGGGAGAGCAGATACGCAGTATTTT,NA,TRBV7-9,TRBJ2-3,few
CASSVVSAGETQYF,TGTGCCAGCAGCGTAGTTAGCGCTGGGGAGACCCAGTACTTC,NA,TRBV9,TRBJ2-5,NA
CASSLVGRGLQETQYF,TGTGCCAGCAGCTTAGTTGGCAGGGGGCTGCAAGAGACCCAGTACTTC,TRBD1,TRBV7-2,TRBJ2-5,NA
CASSASGGGGTDTQYF,TGTGCCAGCAGCGCCTCTGGGGGGGGCGGCACAGATACGCAGTATTTT,NA,TRBV9,TRBJ2-3,NA
CASSVGQGPPYNSPLHF,TGTGCCAGCAGCGTAGGACAGGGGCCACCCTATAATTCACCCCTCCACTTT,TRBD1,TRBV9,TRBJ1-6,NA